The 19 T cell receptor beta chains below come from one sample, sequenced in a study of OX40 agonist ivuxolimab in advanced cancers. Clones were read by immunoSEQ multiplex PCR, and TCRdb kept only the in-frame ones, dropping some. Of roughly 75,000 clones detected, 87% appear once; the ten largest clones hold about 5.9%. Material: CD4+ or CD8+ T cells sorted from blood, obtained in a trial of the OX40 agonist ivuxolimab. The origin of the receptors is an adult with an advanced solid tumor such as melanoma, head and neck, liver or kidney cancer.

The chain recombines TRBV5-4 with TRBJ2-7; D not resolved. CDR1 is SGHNT and CDR2 is YYREEE in the germline V gene (reference sequence). V was pared by 5 bases and J by 3 bases, with 12 bases between. The CDR3 length is 13 residues. The CDR3 DNA is TGTGCCAGCAGACCCATTTTGAGCTACGAGCAGTACTTC. It encodes CASRPILSYEQYF.

J is TRBJ2-5 and V is TRBV7-2, with TRBD2 identical over 11 bases. After removal of 5 bases from V and 4 bases from J, the junction contained 6 bases not matched to a gene. Germline V gives CDR1 SGHTA, CDR2 FQGNSA. This CDR3 is 15 amino acids long. CDR3 coding DNA: TGTGCCAGCAGCCCACTAGCGGGAGTACGAGAGACCCAGTACTTC. It yields the protein CASSPLAGVRETQYF.

The V call is TRBV2, the J call TRBJ2-1; D not resolved. The CDR3 length is 18 residues. Germline values: CDR1 SNHLY, CDR2 FYNNEI. V shed 2 bases and J shed 0 bases, with 17 bases lying between them. The CDR3: CASSERGPTASSYNEQFF. The CDR3 DNA reads as TGTGCCAGCAGTGAAAGAGGCCCGACGGCGAGCTCCTACAATGAGCAGTTCTTC.

A word on this clone: Other DNA sequences within the sample encode an identical CDR3. The CDR3 loop is CASLGGTPYEQYF. The CDR3 DNA follows: TGTGCCAGTCTTGGGGGGACACCCTACGAGCAGTACTTC. The chain links TRBV27 to TRBJ2-7; D possibly matches TRBD1 or TRBD2 (6 bases each). CDR3 length: 13 residues. With 9 bases removed from V and 2 bases from J, the gap between germline ends came to 14 bases. Germline values: CDR1 MNHEY, CDR2 SMNVEV (reference sequence).

The CDR3 region has the DNA TGTGCCAGCAGCACCACGGCCCAAGGAGCTTTCTTT. This codes for CASSTTAQGAFF. The chain couples TRBV7-9 to TRBJ1-1, with D unclear. Germline assignment: CDR1 SEHNR and CDR2 FQNEAQ (reference sequence). The CDR3 is 12 amino acids. Trimming shortened V by 5 bases and J by 10 bases, and 14 bases separated the two germline ends.

The CDR3, as DNA: TGTGCCACTATGGGCGACACTGAAGCTTTCTTT. Amino acid sequence: CATMGDTEAFF. The chain employs TRBV6-1 and TRBJ1-1; no clear D. CDR1 and CDR2 (germline): MNHNS, SASEGT. Trimming took off 10 bases at V and 3 bases at J, with 9 bases between the two ends. The CDR3 length is 11 residues.

V gene TRBV10-3 combines with J gene TRBJ2-1; 12 bases map to TRBD2. Germline loops: CDR1 ENHRY, CDR2 SYGVKD. After removal of 6 bases from V and 5 bases from J, the junction contained 5 bases not matched to a gene. The CDR3 is made up of 15 amino acids. The chain's CDR3 is CAIRRLAGDHNEQFF. DNA of the CDR3: TGTGCCATCAGGAGACTAGCGGGGGATCACAATGAGCAGTTCTTC.

V is TRBV2 and J is TRBJ1-4; D is unresolved. This CDR3 spans 13 amino acids. CDR1 SNHLY and CDR2 FYNNEI come from the germline V gene. With 10 bases removed from V and 4 bases from J, the gap between germline ends came to 13 bases. CDR3 sequence (DNA): TGTGCCACCTCCGCAACAGTTAATGAAAAACTGTTTTTT. This encodes CATSATVNEKLFF.

The genes are TRBV9 and TRBJ2-1; TRBD1 matches at 7 bases. This CDR3 spans 14 amino acids. With V trimmed by 0 bases and J by 8 bases, 5 bases remained unmatched. Germline V gene sequence: CDR1 SGDLS, CDR2 YYNGEE. The CDR3 spells CASSVEGRGYEQFF. DNA of the CDR3: TGTGCCAGCAGCGTAGAGGGCAGGGGGTATGAGCAGTTCTTC.

The rearrangement links TRBV18 to TRBJ1-6; no firm D call. The CDR3 covers 15 residues. V lost 4 bases and J lost 9, with 16 bases in between. Germline CDR1 and CDR2: KGHSH and LQKENI. CDR3 in amino acids: CASSQNQDIASPLHF. CDR3 nucleotides: TGTGCCAGCTCACAGAACCAAGACATAGCTTCACCCCTCCACTTT.

V usage is TRBV5-1 and J usage is TRBJ2-4, with TRBD1 matching 9 bases. Germline V gene lookup returns CDR1 SGHRS and CDR2 YFSETQ. This CDR3 region has 14 residues. Trimming at V came to 3 bases and at J to 8 bases, leaving 6 bases not matched to a gene. CDR3: CASSSGQGMDIQYF. The DNA for the CDR3 is TGCGCCAGCAGCTCGGGACAGGGTATGGACATTCAGTACTTC.

This chain joins TRBV7-2 and TRBJ1-1; the D is unclear. Germline CDR1 reads SGHTA; CDR2 reads FQGNSA. V was trimmed by 3 bases and J by 0 bases, leaving 8 bases between them. The CDR3 extends over 14 amino acids. CDR3 in DNA: TGTGCCAGCAGCTTCGGACTCTTGAACACTGAAGCTTTCTTT. This translates into CASSFGLLNTEAFF.

This clone was counted between two and nine times. The CDR3 sequence is CASSQNGGAADTQYF. CDR3 nucleotide sequence: TGCGCCAGCAGCCAAAACGGGGGGGCGGCAGATACGCAGTATTTT. This sequence joins TRBV5-1 and TRBJ2-3; TRBD2 aligns across 8 bases. The V gene end was trimmed by 4 bases and the J gene end by 4 bases; junction bases not matched to a gene: 8. The CDR3 has 15 residues. Germline CDR1 and CDR2: SGHRS and YFSETQ.

The rearrangement uses TRBV6-6 and TRBJ1-5; possibly TRBD1 for D (5 bases). The germline V gene encodes CDR1 MNHNY and CDR2 SVGAGI (reference sequence). The CDR3 is 13 residues long. V lost 4 bases to trimming and J lost 5 bases, with 9 bases between them. CDR3 loop: CASSFAGHQPQHF. The CDR3 nucleotides read TGTGCCAGCAGTTTCGCAGGGCATCAGCCCCAGCATTTT.

Only one count was recorded for this clone. The chain recombines TRBV21-1 with TRBJ1-2. TRBV21-1 counts as a pseudogene. CDR3 length equals 16 residues. The CDR3 sequence is CAIYSNKFWSFNGYTF. CDR3 nucleotide sequence: TGTGCCATCTACTCCAACAAGTTTTGGTCTTTTAATGGCTACACCTTC.

V and J are TRBV7-9 and TRBJ2-7; D may be TRBD1 (5 bases). The CDR3 runs 15 residues. CDR1 is SEHNR, CDR2 FQNEAQ, per germline (reference sequence). V lost 3 bases, J lost 2 bases, and 14 bases lay in between. The CDR3 nucleotides are TGTGCCAGCAGCTTCGAGACAGCAAAAGCCTACGAGCAGTACTTC. It encodes CASSFETAKAYEQYF.

This clone was seen only a few times. The chain has TRBV7-8 and TRBJ2-3, with 14 bases fitting TRBD2. J gave up 2 bases and V 5 bases, and 15 bases lay outside the gene matches. The germline CDR1 and CDR2 sequences are SGHVS and FQNEAQ. CDR3 size: 20 residues. CDR3: CASSLRPSGLAGVNTDTQYF. CDR3 sequence (DNA): TGTGCCAGCAGCCTACGACCGTCGGGACTAGCGGGGGTCAACACAGATACGCAGTATTTT.

The chain is built from TRBV15 and TRBJ1-2; D remains ambiguous. The V gene lost 3 bases and the J gene lost 7 bases, with 6 bases spanning the gap. This CDR3 has 11 amino acids. From germline, CDR1 is LNHNV and CDR2 YYDKDF (reference sequence). The CDR3 protein is CATSSRSGYTF. Here the CDR3 DNA reads TGTGCCACCAGCAGTCGATCTGGCTACACCTTC.

The CDR3 region has the DNA TGTGCCAGCAGCCCTCGAGCGGACACCCATCAGCCCCAGCATTTT. This gives the protein CASSPRADTHQPQHF. V is TRBV9 and J is TRBJ1-5, with a tentative D call TRBD1 (5 bases). From germline, CDR1 is SGDLS and CDR2 YYNGEE. V was pared by 4 bases and J by 5 bases, with 16 bases between. This CDR3 spans 15 amino acids.